What follows is one T cell receptor beta chain and its context. With 60 Vbeta and 13 Jbeta primers, the PCR was carried out. TCRdb's copy holds only in-frame clones and misses some; the assay was immunoSEQ multiplex PCR. The sample includes about 130,000 clones, roughly 82% seen only once; the top ten take around 11%. The sample is drawn from a study of cytomegalovirus exposure and HLA in healthy donors. Trimming left V 0 bases short and J 3 bases short, with 12 bases between. This CDR3 region has 16 residues. From germline, CDR1 is SGHNT and CDR2 YYREEE (reference sequence). Donors sampled were nominally healthy, though unrecorded immune exposures were likely.

The chain joins TRBV5-4 to TRBJ2-2; D is ambiguous. The source material was PBMCs. This receptor was obtained from a male donor in good health and CMV-seropositive. CDR3: CASSLEARWDTGELFF. CDR3 DNA sequence: TGTGCCAGCAGCTTGGAGGCTAGGTGGGACACCGGGGAGCTGTTTTTT.